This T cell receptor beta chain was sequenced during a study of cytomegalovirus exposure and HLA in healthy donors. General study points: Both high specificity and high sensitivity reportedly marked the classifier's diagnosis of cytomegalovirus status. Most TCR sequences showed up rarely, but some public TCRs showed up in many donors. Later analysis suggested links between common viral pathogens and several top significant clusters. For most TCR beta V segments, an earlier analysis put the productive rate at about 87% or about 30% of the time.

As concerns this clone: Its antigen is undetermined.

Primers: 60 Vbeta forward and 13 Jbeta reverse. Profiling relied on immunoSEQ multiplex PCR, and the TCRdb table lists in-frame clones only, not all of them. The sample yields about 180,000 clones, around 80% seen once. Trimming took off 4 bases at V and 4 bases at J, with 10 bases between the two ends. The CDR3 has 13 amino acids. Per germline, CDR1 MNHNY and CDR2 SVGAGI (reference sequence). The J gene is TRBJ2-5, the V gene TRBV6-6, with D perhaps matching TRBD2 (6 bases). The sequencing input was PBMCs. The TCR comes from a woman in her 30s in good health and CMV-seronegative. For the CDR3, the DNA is TGTGCCAGCAGTTGGGGGGTGCGAGAGACCCAGTACTTC. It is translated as CASSWGVRETQYF.